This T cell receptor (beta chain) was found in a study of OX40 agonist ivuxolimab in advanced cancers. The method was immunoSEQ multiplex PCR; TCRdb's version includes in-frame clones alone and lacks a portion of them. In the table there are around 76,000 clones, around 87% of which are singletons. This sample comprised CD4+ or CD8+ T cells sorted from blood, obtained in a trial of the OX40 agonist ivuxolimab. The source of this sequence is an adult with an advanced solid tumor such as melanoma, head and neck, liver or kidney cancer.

The CDR3, as DNA: TGTGCCAGCTCACGCGCAGGGACACGGATCGGCGGCTACACCTTC. Amino acid sequence: CASSRAGTRIGGYTF. The V gene is TRBV18, the J gene TRBJ1-2, with TRBD1 as a possible D gene (6 bases). Germline V gene lookup returns CDR1 KGHSH and CDR2 LQKENI. Trimming shortened V by 4 bases and J by 8 bases, and 20 bases separated the two germline ends. CDR3 length equals 15 residues.